This T cell receptor (beta chain) was captured in a study of CD8 T cells in ankylosing spondylitis. This clonotype was observed at least ten times. The antigen remains unidentified. Findings and caveats of the study: CD8+ by phenotype, disease-linked clones were relatively rare in peripheral blood. Reports say disease-linked clones showed up significantly more in matched ankylosing spondylitis synovial fluid.

From the 5' RACE reads, TCRdb called clonotypes with MiXCR, one entry per CDR3 protein. Of more than 95,000 distinct CDR3 sequences listed, 8% to 10% are singletons. Source material: blood, either unsorted or a sorted T cell fraction (not recorded which). The clonotype was recovered from a male donor with ankylosing spondylitis or in good health (not recorded which).

In nucleotides, the CDR3 is TGCGCCAGCAGACCCCTTACAGGGATAGATGAGCAGTTCTTC. Translated: CASRPLTGIDEQFF. This chain links TRBV4-1 with TRBJ2-1; a weak D match, TRBD1 (6 bases). CDR3 length: 14 residues. V was cut by 6 bases and J by 8 bases, with 17 bases left in between. CDR1 is MGHRA and CDR2 is YSYEKL in the germline V gene.